One and the same sample provided the 23 T cell receptor beta chains below, sequenced in a study of post-analysis software for immune sequencing data. Overall study findings and caveats: TRBV segments more frequent in patients than in controls numbered several and included TRBV5-6, TRBV5-1 and TRBV20-1.

These receptors lack a known antigen. The authors incorporated unique molecular identifiers into the TCR beta cDNA libraries. TCRdb re-called the PCR reads with MiXCR, one entry per CDR3 protein. The sample has around 440,000 distinct CDR3 sequences; nearly 45% are singletons. The sample was blood. The receptors were sampled from a girl between 5 and 17 years old with multiple sclerosis.

This sequence joins TRBV18 and TRBJ2-5; 10 bases line up with TRBD2. Near its end, the DNA agrees better with TRBJ2-7, so the J call may be wrong. The V gene's germline CDR1 is KGHSH and CDR2 LQKENI. The CDR3 has 16 residues. The CDR3 sequence is CASSQQPGLAFYEQYF. Here the CDR3 DNA reads TGTGCCAGCTCTCAGCAACCGGGACTAGCGTTTTACGAGCAGTACTTC.

V gene TRBV5-1 combines with J gene TRBJ1-1, with unresolved D. The CDR3 is 11 residues long. Germline assignment: CDR1 SGHRS and CDR2 YFSETQ. Trimming took 4 bases from V and 7 from J, leaving 8 bases between them. CDR3 in amino acids: CASSLFGEAFF. The DNA for the CDR3 is TGCGCCAGCAGCCTATTCGGTGAAGCTTTCTTT.

The rearrangement joins TRBV6-2 or TRBV6-3 to TRBJ2-7; 7 bases agree with TRBD2. The length of the CDR3 is 16 residues. The V segment lost 2 bases and the J segment 2 bases; nucleotides outside the gene matches: 9. CDR1 is MNHEY, CDR2 SVGEGT, per germline. CDR3 bases: TGTGCCAGCAGTTACCCGTACGCGGGAGCAACCTACGAGCAGTACTTC. Protein: CASSYPYAGATYEQYF.

This clonotype showed up just a few times. The chain carries TRBV5-1 and TRBJ2-7; 8 bases match TRBD1. The V segment lost 4 bases and the J segment 6 bases; nucleotides outside the gene matches: 6. The CDR3 loop spans 13 amino acids. The germline CDR1 and CDR2 sequences are SGHRS and YFSETQ. The DNA for the CDR3 is TGCGCCAGCAGCCCCCAAGACAGGGGCGAGCAGTACTTC. It codes for CASSPQDRGEQYF.

This clonotype was seen more than once but under ten times. The rearrangement uses TRBV29-1 and TRBJ2-1; 11 nucleotides match TRBD2. The ends lost 4 bases at V and 0 bases at J; junction bases unmatched: 8. The CDR3 has 17 residues. From germline, CDR1 is SQVTM and CDR2 ANQGSEA. The CDR3: CSVVGLAAPSSYNEQFF. The DNA of the CDR3 is TGCAGCGTTGTGGGACTAGCGGCCCCGAGCTCCTACAATGAGCAGTTCTTC.

V usage is TRBV14 and J usage is TRBJ1-2; D is undetermined. The CDR3 has 16 amino acids. Between the trimmed V and J ends, which lost 4 bases and 6 bases, there was a span of 21 bases. CDR1 is SGHDN and CDR2 is FVKESK in the germline V gene. The CDR3 is CASSPIGNLFDHGYTF. As DNA, the CDR3 is TGTGCCAGCAGCCCGATCGGAAATCTATTCGACCATGGCTACACCTTC.

V usage is TRBV7-3 and J usage is TRBJ2-5; 7 nucleotides align to TRBD1. The J call may be in error: the DNA end matches TRBJ2-7 better. This CDR3 spans 16 amino acids. CDR1 SGHTA and CDR2 FQGTGA come from the germline V gene. CDR3 residues: CASSLKSYRGICEQYF. CDR3 coding DNA: TGTGCCAGCAGCTTAAAGTCATACAGGGGAATCTGCGAGCAGTACTTC.

The chain joins TRBV4-1 to TRBJ2-5; D may be TRBD1 (6 bases). Germline V gene sequence: CDR1 MGHRA, CDR2 YSYEKL. The CDR3 covers 15 residues. Trimming removed 0 bases from V and 3 bases from J, with 11 bases in between. CDR3 nucleotides: TGCGCCAGCAGCCAAGATCTGGACAGCGAAGAGACCCAGTACTTC. Encoded protein: CASSQDLDSEETQYF.

As to this clonotype: A much larger clone lies a single base off, so this may be a read error. The chain is built from TRBV5-1 and TRBJ1-5; no definite D call. Per germline, CDR1 SGHRS and CDR2 YFSETQ. This CDR3 has 15 amino acids. Between the trimmed V and J ends, which lost 4 bases and 4 bases, there was a span of 15 bases. The CDR3 is CASSPDGRANQPQHF. CDR3 in DNA: TGCGCCAGCAGCCCCGATGGACGGGCAAATCAGCCCCAGCATTTT.

This sequence joins TRBV20-1 and TRBJ2-7; TRBD2 matches at 14 bases. CDR1 and CDR2 from the germline V gene are DFQATT and SNEGSKA (reference sequence). The CDR3 spans 14 residues. V was pared by 3 bases and J by 2 bases, with 0 bases of the junction left unmatched. The CDR3 reads CSARTSGGAYEQYF. The CDR3 coding sequence is TGCAGTGCTAGGACTAGCGGGGGGGCCTACGAGCAGTACTTC.

This clonotype was observed a few times. J is TRBJ2-7 and V is TRBV29-1, with 10 bases matching TRBD1. The CDR3 is 13 residues long. V shed 1 base, J shed 3 bases, and the junction held 0 bases outside the gene matches. Germline V gives CDR1 SQVTM, CDR2 ANQGSEA. CDR3 sequence: CSVEGTGGYEQYF. Written as DNA, the CDR3 is TGCAGCGTTGAAGGGACAGGGGGCTACGAGCAGTACTTC.

A few counts support this clonotype. This chain connects TRBV19 to TRBJ2-5; 8 nucleotides match TRBD1. Germline loops: CDR1 LNHDA, CDR2 SQIVND (reference sequence). J was trimmed by 1 base and V by 7 bases; bases with no gene match: 14. The CDR3 consists of 17 residues. In nucleotides, the CDR3 is TGTGCCAGTAAGGAGAGAAGTAAAACAGGGGGCCAAGAGACCCAGTACTTC. Protein: CASKERSKTGGQETQYF.

This clonotype has only one observation. The CDR3 DNA follows: TGTGCCAGCAGCTCCCATAAGGATACGCAGTATTTT. It specifies CASSSHKDTQYF. The gene calls are TRBV11-2 and TRBJ2-3, with D unresolved. Looked up from germline, CDR1 is SGHAT and CDR2 is FQNNGV. The V end was cut by 4 bases, the J end by 6 bases, with 8 bases between. The CDR3 contains 12 residues.

This clonotype was counted a few times. This chain joins TRBV28 and TRBJ1-2; TRBD1 matches at 8 bases. The CDR3 extends over 14 amino acids. The J segment lost 6 bases and the V segment lost 6 bases, leaving 9 bases of the junction unmatched. CDR1 is MDHEN and CDR2 is SYDVKM in the germline V gene. CDR3 nucleotide sequence: TGTGCCAGCAGCCTAACAGACAGGGGCAATGGCTACACCTTC. This sequence encodes CASSLTDRGNGYTF.

The V and J genes are TRBV13 and TRBJ2-4; 7 bases fit TRBD2. The CDR3 contains 14 residues. Losses at the gene ends were 0 bases for V and 13 bases for J; bases not matched to a gene: 9. Germline values: CDR1 PRHDT, CDR2 FYEKMQ (reference sequence). The CDR3 protein is CASSLGGRGWEQYF. CDR3 in DNA: TGTGCCAGCAGCTTAGGAGGGAGGGGTTGGGAGCAGTACTTC. The entire variable domain, with the rest obtained from reference TRBV13 and TRBJ2-4, is as follows: AAGVIQSPRHLIKEKRETATLKCYPIPRHDTVYWYQQGPGQDPQFLISFYEKMQSDKGSIPDRFSAQQFSDYHSELNMSSLELGDSALYFCASSLGGRGWEQYFGAGTRLSVL.

The J gene is TRBJ1-6, the V gene TRBV7-9, with D perhaps TRBD1 (5 bases). Germline V gene lookup returns CDR1 SEHNR and CDR2 FQNEAQ (reference sequence). V was shortened by 1 base and J by 6 bases, with 16 bases between the two germline ends. The CDR3 is 17 amino acids. CDR3 loop: CASSLGYSTAANSPLHF. DNA for the CDR3: TGTGCCAGCAGCTTAGGTTACTCGACAGCGGCTAATTCACCCCTCCACTTT. Filled out from reference TRBV7-9 and TRBJ1-6, the complete variable domain reads DTGVSQNPRHKITKRGQNVTFRCDPISEHNRLYWYRQTLGQGPEFLTYFQNEAQLEKSRLLSDRFSAERPKGSFSTLEIQRTEQGDSAMYLCASSLGYSTAANSPLHFGNGTRLTVT.

This clonotype appeared once. This chain joins TRBV20-1 and TRBJ1-1; TRBD1 might be the D (6 bases). Germline values: CDR1 DFQATT, CDR2 SNEGSKA (reference sequence). V lost 6 bases and J lost 0, with 17 bases in between. This CDR3 comprises 15 residues. In DNA, the CDR3 is TGCAGTGCACTGAAAGGGGGACAAATGAACACTGAAGCTTTCTTT. Translating gives CSALKGGQMNTEAFF.

This clonotype has more than one count but fewer than ten. V is TRBV5-1 and J is TRBJ2-5; 7 nucleotides align to TRBD1. V lost 0 bases to trimming and J lost 3 bases; unmatched junction nucleotides: 8. CDR1 and CDR2 from the germline V gene are SGHRS and YFSETQ. The CDR3 is 16 residues long. The CDR3: CASSLDGTAPEETQYF. The CDR3 region has the DNA TGCGCCAGCAGCTTGGACGGGACAGCCCCTGAAGAGACCCAGTACTTC.

The rearrangement uses TRBV5-1 and TRBJ2-3; 11 nucleotides agree with TRBD2. Germline CDR1 is SGHRS and CDR2 is YFSETQ. The CDR3 is 15 amino acids. Trimming took 2 bases from V and 6 from J; bases not matched to a gene: 5. CDR3 sequence: CASSLLAGVADTQYF. CDR3 nucleotides: TGCGCCAGCAGCTTACTAGCGGGAGTCGCGGATACGCAGTATTTT.

This clonotype was recorded a few times. The chain is built from TRBV9 and TRBJ1-2, with TRBD1 identical over 7 bases. The CDR3 contains 15 residues. Germline-derived CDR1 and CDR2 are SGDLS and YYNGEE. V shed 2 bases, J shed 0 bases, and the junction held 4 bases outside the gene matches. In DNA, the CDR3 is TGTGCCAGCAGCGTCCAGGGACAGCCTAACTATGGCTACACCTTC. Amino acids: CASSVQGQPNYGYTF. Drawing the rest from reference TRBV9 and TRBJ1-2, the complete variable domain is DSGVTQTPKHLITATGQRVTLRCSPRSGDLSVYWYQQSLDQGLQFLIQYYNGEERAKGNILERFSAQQFPDLHSELNLSSLELGDSALYFCASSVQGQPNYGYTFGSGTRLTVV.

CDR3 DNA sequence: TGTGCCATCAGTGGTACCAAGGGGACTAGCGGGTTATACGAGCAGTACTTC. This gives the protein CAISGTKGTSGLYEQYF. This chain joins TRBV10-3 and TRBJ2-7; TRBD2 matches 12 bases. Germline V lookup: CDR1 ENHRY, CDR2 SYGVKD. J gave up 4 bases and V 4 bases, and 11 bases lay outside the gene matches. CDR3 length equals 17 residues.

This clonotype appeared a few times. The rearrangement joins TRBV28 to TRBJ2-5, with 7 bases lining up with TRBD2. The CDR3 length is 13 residues. Germline V lookup: CDR1 MDHEN, CDR2 SYDVKM. J was trimmed by 4 bases and V by 8 bases; bases with no gene match: 7. In DNA form, the CDR3 reads TGTGCCAGCTTCCCGGGGAGGGGAGAGACCCAGTACTTC. Translating gives CASFPGRGETQYF. The variable domain in full, completed from reference TRBV28 and TRBJ2-5, reads DVKVTQSSRYLVKRTGEKVFLECVQDMDHENMFWYRQDPGLGLRLIYFSYDVKMKEKGDIPEGYSVSREKKERFSLILESASTNQTSMYLCASFPGRGETQYFGPGTRLLVL.

This clonotype is a singleton in its sample. The chain links TRBV5-1 to TRBJ2-3; 8 bases are shared with TRBD2. The CDR3 is 14 amino acids. CDR1 and CDR2 from the germline V gene are SGHRS and YFSETQ. The J segment lost 8 bases and the V segment lost 4 bases, leaving 9 bases of the junction unmatched. CDR3 in amino acids: CASSPRTSPRTQYF. Written as DNA, the CDR3 is TGCGCCAGCAGCCCTAGGACTAGCCCGCGTACGCAGTATTTT.